Below are 30 T cell receptor beta chains sequenced from a single sample in a study of OX40 agonist ivuxolimab in advanced cancers. Measured with immunoSEQ multiplex PCR; TCRdb has only the in-frame clones, and not every one. The repertoire holds tens of thousands of clones, with about nine tenths as singletons. Sequenced material: CD4+ or CD8+ T cells sorted from blood, taken in a trial of the OX40 agonist ivuxolimab. The receptors were gathered from an adult with an advanced solid tumor such as melanoma, head and neck, liver or kidney cancer.

The chain carries TRBV6-6 and TRBJ1-1, with D possibly matching TRBD1 (5 bases). The V and J ends lost 5 bases and 1 base respectively, with 14 bases between them. The CDR3 runs 15 residues. The germline gives CDR1 MNHNY, CDR2 SVGAGI (reference sequence). Here the CDR3 reads CASSLWGRGNTEAFF. For the CDR3, the DNA is TGTGCCAGCAGTCTCTGGGGGAGAGGGAACACTGAAGCTTTCTTT.

The rearrangement links TRBV29-1 to TRBJ1-1; no firm D call. The CDR3 has 11 amino acids. Trimming pared 7 bases from V and 0 bases from J, leaving 6 bases between. Germline loops: CDR1 SQVTM, CDR2 ANQGSEA. This CDR3 is CSAYLNTEAFF. DNA for the CDR3: TGCAGCGCCTACTTGAACACTGAAGCTTTCTTT. Supplemented by reference TRBV29-1 and TRBJ1-1, the full variable domain reads SAVISQKPSRDICQRGTSLTIQCQVDSQVTMMFWYRQQPGQSLTLIATANQGSEATYESGFVIDKFPISRPNLTFSTLTVSNMSPEDSSIYLCSAYLNTEAFFGQGTRLTVV.

This clone has just a few counts. The chain couples TRBV7-3 to TRBJ1-2; TRBD1 matches 9 bases. Trimming took 3 bases from V and 5 from J; bases not matched to a gene: 1. Germline CDR1 and CDR2: SGHTA and FQGTGA. The CDR3 contains 13 residues. The CDR3 coding sequence is TGTGCCAGCAGCTTGGGGACAGGGTATGGCTACACCTTC. It yields the protein CASSLGTGYGYTF.

The chain recombines TRBV4-3 with TRBJ1-1; 12 positions match TRBD1. The V and J ends lost 5 bases and 6 bases, in that order; junction bases with no gene match: 19. Germline CDR1 LGHNA, CDR2 YSLEER. This CDR3 comprises 19 residues. CDR3 sequence (DNA): TGCGCCAGCAGCTACCTACCGGGACAGGGGGCGATGGGCACCGCTGAAGCTTTCTTT. Residues: CASSYLPGQGAMGTAEAFF.

The DNA for the CDR3 is TGTGCCAGCAGCGACGGGGGGGGACCCTACGAGCAGTACTTC. Its protein product is CASSDGGGPYEQYF. The V call is TRBV13, the J call TRBJ2-7; 8 nucleotides agree with TRBD2. Per germline, CDR1 PRHDT and CDR2 FYEKMQ (reference sequence). After removal of 5 bases from V and 2 bases from J, the junction contained 5 bases not matched to a gene. CDR3 size: 14 residues.

The J gene is TRBJ2-7, the V gene TRBV4-1, with 11 bases identical to TRBD2. Germline CDR1 and CDR2: MGHRA and YSYEKL. Trimming removed 4 bases from V and 4 bases from J; junction bases left unmatched: 3. CDR3 length: 14 amino acids. CDR3 amino acids: CASSPLAGEYEQYF. For the CDR3, the DNA is TGCGCCAGCAGCCCACTAGCGGGGGAATACGAGCAGTACTTC.

The V and J genes are TRBV6-5 and TRBJ1-3; D is unclear. Trimming pared 3 bases from V and 2 bases from J, leaving 5 bases between. The CDR3 has 13 residues. In germline, CDR1 is MNHEY, CDR2 SVGAGI. As DNA, the CDR3 is TGTGCCAGCAGTTATTTGACTGGAAACACCATATATTTT. Translated, it gives CASSYLTGNTIYF.

V is TRBV11-2 and J is TRBJ1-5; D ambiguous. Deletions cut 4 bases from V and 3 bases from J, with 13 bases between. Germline V lookup: CDR1 SGHAT, CDR2 FQNNGV. The CDR3 runs 15 residues. The CDR3 is CASSWMGGDNQPQHF. Written as DNA, the CDR3 is TGTGCCAGCAGCTGGATGGGTGGAGACAATCAGCCCCAGCATTTT.

This clone appeared once. This chain connects TRBV6-4 to TRBJ2-1, with a possible D match to TRBD2 (5 bases). Between the trimmed V and J ends, which lost 4 bases and 0 bases, there was a span of 10 bases. The CDR3 is made up of 15 amino acids. Germline CDR1 MRHNA, CDR2 SNTAGT. The CDR3 DNA sequence: TGTGCCAGCAGTGCCGATGGGAGCTCCTACAATGAGCAGTTCTTC. It yields the protein CASSADGSSYNEQFF.

The gene calls are TRBV2 and TRBJ2-3; D might be TRBD1 (6 bases). CDR1 and CDR2 from the germline V gene are SNHLY and FYNNEI. The CDR3 has 13 amino acids. The V end lost 11 bases, the J end lost 1 base, and 13 bases lay between the germline ends. DNA of the CDR3: TGTGCCTATCGCGAGGGGGGCACAGATACGCAGTATTTT. This sequence encodes CAYREGGTDTQYF.

As for this clone: Distinct nucleotide sequences in the sample also encode this CDR3. The chain employs TRBV29-1 and TRBJ1-2, with 7 nucleotides matching TRBD1. The CDR3 loop spans 14 amino acids. The V gene's germline CDR1 is SQVTM and CDR2 ANQGSEA. Trimming removed 7 bases from V and 3 bases from J; junction bases left unmatched: 11. The CDR3 reads CSAVTQGRDYGYTF. CDR3 coding DNA: TGCAGCGCAGTGACACAGGGGAGGGACTATGGCTACACCTTC.

The chain recombines TRBV29-1 with TRBJ1-2; D is perhaps TRBD1 (5 bases). Germline CDR1 SQVTM, CDR2 ANQGSEA. The CDR3 has 13 residues. V was shortened by 2 bases and J by 8 bases, with 15 bases between the two germline ends. The CDR3 reads CSVERQGVRGYTF. The CDR3, as DNA: TGCAGCGTTGAAAGGCAGGGTGTTCGCGGCTACACCTTC.

The chain combines TRBV13 with TRBJ1-1; weak D call: TRBD1 (6 bases). The germline V gene has CDR1 PRHDT and CDR2 FYEKMQ (reference sequence). V lost 3 bases and J lost 14, with 22 bases in between. CDR3 length: 14 residues. CDR3 sequence (DNA): TGTGCCAGCAGCTTTCAGTTTCCAGGGGAAGAGGTGTTCTTT. This translates into CASSFQFPGEEVFF.

CDR3 nucleotides: TGTGCCATCCTCGCGGGGGAACCTAATGAAAAACTGTTTTTT. Residues: CAILAGEPNEKLFF. The V gene is TRBV2, the J gene TRBJ1-4; D possibly corresponds to TRBD1 (5 bases). The ends were cut back, 10 bases at V and 3 bases at J, with 15 bases in the middle. The germline CDR1 and CDR2 sequences are SNHLY and FYNNEI. The CDR3 contains 14 residues.

The V and J genes are TRBV5-4 and TRBJ1-2; D uncertain. Trimming removed 4 bases at V and 0 bases at J, with 7 bases between. Germline V gives CDR1 SGHNT, CDR2 YYREEE (reference sequence). There are 13 residues in the CDR3. The CDR3 is CASSESTNYGYTF. The CDR3 DNA is TGTGCCAGCAGCGAGAGCACTAACTATGGCTACACCTTC.

This chain links TRBV11-2 with TRBJ1-2; TRBD1 agrees at 9 bases. After removal of 0 bases from V and 8 bases from J, the junction contained 7 bases not matched to a gene. The CDR3 sequence is 15 residues long. CDR1 is SGHAT and CDR2 is FQNNGV in the germline V gene. The CDR3 loop reads CASSLEGTGWGGYTF. CDR3 nucleotides: TGTGCCAGCAGCTTAGAAGGGACAGGGTGGGGCGGCTACACCTTC.

The V and J genes are TRBV4-1 and TRBJ2-6; TRBD1 matches 9 bases. CDR3 length: 20 residues. Per the germline V gene, CDR1 is MGHRA and CDR2 is YSYEKL. V shed 0 bases and J 1 base; nucleotides not matched to a gene: 10. The CDR3 sequence: CASSQDPPGQGVSGANVLTF. CDR3 DNA: TGCGCCAGCAGCCAAGATCCTCCGGGACAGGGTGTTTCTGGGGCCAACGTCCTGACTTTC.

V gene TRBV11-2 combines with J gene TRBJ1-2; perhaps TRBD1 as D (6 bases). Germline CDR1 is SGHAT and CDR2 is FQNNGV. CDR3 length: 14 residues. The germline V and J ends were trimmed by 0 bases and 7 bases, with 12 bases remaining between them. CDR3 coding DNA: TGTGCCAGCAGCTTAGAAACAGGGTCAGGTGGCTACACCTTC. Its protein is CASSLETGSGGYTF.

This chain links TRBV6-5 with TRBJ1-1; no firm D call. Trimming shortened V by 8 bases and J by 1 base, and 17 bases separated the two germline ends. CDR3 length: 15 residues. Germline CDR1 is MNHEY and CDR2 is SVGAGI. This CDR3 is CASHTWAAGNTEAFF. CDR3 DNA sequence: TGTGCCAGCCACACTTGGGCGGCGGGGAACACTGAAGCTTTCTTT.

The chain is built from TRBV13 and TRBJ2-1; TRBD2 agrees at 9 bases. Germline assignment: CDR1 PRHDT and CDR2 FYEKMQ (reference sequence). Unmatched junction bases numbered 2, after V lost 0 bases and J lost 2 bases. The CDR3 extends over 16 amino acids. The CDR3 coding sequence is TGTGCCAGCAGCTTAGGGCGGGGGGGTACCTACAATGAGCAGTTCTTC. As protein: CASSLGRGGTYNEQFF.

The chain recombines TRBV15 with TRBJ1-1; no clear D. Germline CDR1 reads LNHNV; CDR2 reads YYDKDF (reference sequence). The CDR3 is 17 amino acids. Trimming took off 0 bases at V and 0 bases at J, with 14 bases between the two ends. The CDR3 DNA sequence: TGTGCCACCAGCAGAGATTTAAGGAACGGAGTGAACACTGAAGCTTTCTTT. Amino acid sequence: CATSRDLRNGVNTEAFF.

Only one count was recorded for this clone. The chain combines TRBV6-1 with TRBJ1-1, with D maybe TRBD1 (5 bases). Germline CDR1 MNHNS, CDR2 SASEGT. The V gene lost 8 bases and the J gene lost 1 base, with 14 bases spanning the gap. The CDR3 runs to 14 residues. CDR3 loop: CASVSWDGNTEAFF. The CDR3 bases are TGTGCCAGCGTGTCCTGGGACGGGAACACTGAAGCTTTCTTT.

The rearrangement joins TRBV28 to TRBJ1-5; D is uncertain. Germline-derived CDR1 and CDR2 are MDHEN and SYDVKM. CDR3 size: 17 residues. V was pared by 5 bases and J by 3 bases, with 20 bases between. CDR3 region: CASSHRSDGNFNQPQHF. The CDR3 DNA sequence: TGTGCCAGCAGTCATCGTTCGGACGGAAACTTCAATCAGCCCCAGCATTTT.

CDR3 DNA sequence: TGTGCCTGGACCCACCCAGGAAGGATCCAGTACTTC. Its translation is CAWTHPGRIQYF. The chain employs TRBV30 and TRBJ2-5; D unclear. This CDR3 spans 12 amino acids. V shed 4 bases and J shed 10 bases, with 16 bases lying between them. Germline loops: CDR1 GTSNPN, CDR2 SVGIG (reference sequence).

Note on this clone: Relative to the germline gene, one junction end is altered; a read error may explain this. The chain employs TRBV27 and TRBJ2-7; 8 bases are shared with TRBD1. The CDR3 length is 13 residues. Per the germline V gene, CDR1 is MNHEY and CDR2 is SMNVEV (reference sequence). The CDR3 DNA reads as TGTGCCAGCAGTTCCGGACAGGGCCTTTATTTTTCTTTC. The encoded protein is CASSSGQGLYFSF.

This clone was seen once. The genes are TRBV5-5 and TRBJ2-3, with D possibly being TRBD2 (5 bases). The CDR3 runs to 15 residues. Germline loops: CDR1 SGHKS, CDR2 YYEKEE (reference sequence). The V gene lost 2 bases and the J gene lost 5 bases, with 15 bases spanning the gap. CDR3 loop: CASSFYSVGVDTQYF. CDR3 DNA: TGTGCCAGCAGCTTTTATTCGGTGGGAGTAGATACGCAGTATTTT.

The chain links TRBV10-1 to TRBJ1-1, with a weak D call TRBD1 (6 bases). The ends were cut back, 0 bases at V and 3 bases at J, with 8 bases in the middle. CDR1 and CDR2 (germline): WNHNN, SYGVQD (reference sequence). The CDR3 has 14 residues. As DNA, the CDR3 is TGCGCCAGCAGTGAGTCGGGGGGCTACACTGAAGCTTTCTTT. It is translated as CASSESGGYTEAFF.

Comment on this clone: This same CDR3 is encoded by further DNA sequences in the sample. The chain employs TRBV30 and TRBJ1-2; possibly TRBD1 for D (6 bases). This CDR3 region has 13 residues. The V and J ends lost 2 bases and 8 bases respectively, with 15 bases between them. Germline V gene sequence: CDR1 GTSNPN, CDR2 SVGIG (reference sequence). The CDR3 protein is CAWSLGGAGGYTF. The CDR3, as DNA: TGTGCCTGGAGTCTAGGGGGGGCGGGGGGCTACACCTTC. The entire variable domain, with the rest obtained from reference TRBV30 and TRBJ1-2, is as follows: SQTIHQWPATLVQPVGSPLSLECTVEGTSNPNLYWYRQAAGRGLQLLFYSVGIGQISSEVPQNLSASRPQDRQFILSSKKLLLSDSGFYLCAWSLGGAGGYTFGSGTRLTVV.

The chain combines TRBV7-9 with TRBJ2-2; D unresolved. CDR3 length: 13 residues. V was shortened by 6 bases and J by 0 bases, with 5 bases between the two germline ends. Germline V gene sequence: CDR1 SEHNR, CDR2 FQNEAQ (reference sequence). Here the CDR3 DNA reads TGTGCCAGCAGTGGGGCGAACACCGGGGAGCTGTTTTTT. It is translated as CASSGANTGELFF.

The sample holds one count of this clone. The V call is TRBV15, the J call TRBJ2-2; D is unclear. The CDR3 has 15 amino acids. V was cut by 5 bases and J by 3 bases, with 13 bases left in between. Looked up from germline, CDR1 is LNHNV and CDR2 is YYDKDF (reference sequence). In DNA form, the CDR3 reads TGTGCCACCAGCGTGTTGTCCCGGGACACCGGGGAGCTGTTTTTT. It codes for CATSVLSRDTGELFF.